Following are 26 T cell receptor beta chains from one sample sequenced in a study of blood T cell repertoires in COVID-19. Sequencing was performed with immunoSEQ multiplex PCR; in TCRdb, only in-frame clones are kept and a portion is missing. This sample has about 150,000 clones, with under 90% found just once. The specimen sequenced was peripheral blood. The receptor source for this set is a woman between 55 and 75 years old with active or convalescent COVID-19.

The genes are TRBV18 and TRBJ2-3; TRBD2 matches 11 bases. V lost 6 bases, J lost 6 bases, and 8 bases stayed unmatched. CDR1 KGHSH and CDR2 LQKENI come from the germline V gene. There are 15 residues in the CDR3. The CDR3, as DNA: TGTGCCAGCTCGAACTCACTAGCGGGAGCCGATACGCAGTATTTT. Its translation: CASSNSLAGADTQYF.

The V gene is TRBV4-3, the J gene TRBJ1-2; no reliable D call. CDR1 and CDR2 from the germline V gene are LGHNA and YSLEER. The CDR3 consists of 15 residues. V was shortened by 0 bases and J by 3 bases, with 11 bases between the two germline ends. The CDR3 coding sequence is TGCGCCAGCAGCCAAGATTGGGCCACCTACTATGGCTACACCTTC. Its translation: CASSQDWATYYGYTF.

The gene calls are TRBV4-1 and TRBJ2-3, with D hard to call. From germline, CDR1 is MGHRA and CDR2 YSYEKL. The CDR3 runs 14 residues. The V gene lost 1 base and the J gene lost 2 bases, with 7 bases spanning the gap. This chain's CDR3 is CASSQVTSTDTQYF. As DNA, the CDR3 is TGCGCCAGCAGCCAAGTAACTTCCACAGATACGCAGTATTTT.

V is TRBV11-2 and J is TRBJ2-2, with 10 bases that match TRBD1. V was clipped by 1 base and J by 1 base; unmatched bases: 9. The germline V gene has CDR1 SGHAT and CDR2 FQNNGV. The CDR3 has 19 residues. CDR3 residues: CASSLGGVRDRGNTGELFF. The CDR3, as DNA: TGTGCCAGCAGCTTAGGAGGGGTCCGGGACAGGGGGAACACCGGGGAGCTGTTTTTT.

The chain joins TRBV3-1 (or the pseudogene TRBV3-2) to TRBJ2-1; D is perhaps TRBD2 (5 bases). From germline, CDR1 is LGHDT and CDR2 YNNKEL (reference sequence). The V and J ends lost 4 bases and 9 bases respectively, with 16 bases between them. The CDR3 has 14 residues. The CDR3 loop is CASSPDWLATEQFF. CDR3 DNA sequence: TGTGCCAGCAGCCCGGATTGGCTAGCTACTGAGCAGTTCTTC.

This sequence joins TRBV19 and TRBJ2-2; the D gene is possibly TRBD1 (6 bases). Trimming removed 7 bases at V and 0 bases at J, with 9 bases between. The CDR3 covers 14 residues. Germline CDR1 is LNHDA and CDR2 is SQIVND (reference sequence). The CDR3 region is CASTRTANTGELFF. In DNA, the CDR3 is TGTGCCAGTACAAGGACAGCGAACACCGGGGAGCTGTTTTTT.

This clone was counted between two and nine times. The chain recombines TRBV5-8 with TRBJ1-1; D is possibly TRBD1 (6 bases). CDR1 and CDR2 from the germline V gene are SGHTS and YDEGEE. This CDR3 has 15 residues. V lost 4 bases and J 2 bases, leaving 15 bases between the germline ends. The CDR3 sequence: CASSRGGGRNTEAFF. CDR3 coding DNA: TGTGCCAGCAGCCGAGGCGGGGGGCGTAACACTGAAGCTTTCTTT. Full variable domain (rest looked up from reference TRBV5-8 and TRBJ1-1): EAGVTQSPTHLIKTRGQQATLRCSPISGHTSVYWYQQALGLGLQFLLWYDEGEERNRGNFPPRFSGRQFPNYSSELNVNALELEDSALYLCASSRGGGRNTEAFFGQGTRLTVV.

V usage is TRBV5-1 and J usage is TRBJ1-4, with TRBD1 as a possible D gene (6 bases). V shed 4 bases and J shed 0 bases, with 16 bases lying between them. The CDR3 runs 17 residues. The germline V gene encodes CDR1 SGHRS and CDR2 YFSETQ. The CDR3 nucleotides are TGCGCCAGCAGCGCACAGGGTCGGGGAGCAACTAATGAAAAACTGTTTTTT. Translation: CASSAQGRGATNEKLFF.

This clone was observed a single time. The gene calls are TRBV10-3 and TRBJ1-1; the match to TRBD1 covers 9 bases. Per germline, CDR1 ENHRY and CDR2 SYGVKD. The length of the CDR3 is 14 residues. V gave up 6 bases and J gave up 4 bases; unmatched junction bases: 6. CDR3 amino acids: CAISEDRGSTEAFF. The CDR3 DNA sequence: TGTGCCATCAGCGAGGACAGGGGATCCACTGAAGCTTTCTTT.

This clone was detected a few times. The chain has TRBV5-1 and TRBJ1-2, with TRBD1 matching over 8 bases. CDR1 is SGHRS, CDR2 YFSETQ, per germline. The V segment lost 4 bases and the J segment 8 bases; nucleotides outside the gene matches: 7. This CDR3 comprises 13 residues. CDR3 in DNA: TGCGCCAGCAGCCCGGGACAGGAGGCGGGCTACACCTTC. Residues: CASSPGQEAGYTF.

This sequence joins TRBV4-2 and TRBJ1-6; D may be TRBD1 (5 bases). Germline values: CDR1 LGHNA, CDR2 YNFKEQ. Trimming left V 2 bases short and J 7 bases short, with 12 bases between. The CDR3 is made up of 15 amino acids. The CDR3 region has the DNA TGTGCCAGCAGCCAATTGTGGGGGAGGAATTCACCCCTCCACTTT. Translating it yields CASSQLWGRNSPLHF.

This sequence joins TRBV6-5 and TRBJ2-5; possible D gene TRBD1, 5 bases. Trimming pared 7 bases from V and 0 bases from J, leaving 15 bases between. The CDR3 spans 15 residues. The V gene's germline CDR1 is MNHEY and CDR2 SVGAGI. Here the CDR3 DNA reads TGTGCCAGCACCAGGACACGAAGCTACCAAGAGACCCAGTACTTC. It encodes CASTRTRSYQETQYF.

V usage is TRBV19 and J usage is TRBJ1-5, with TRBD1 matching over 7 bases. The CDR3 has 14 amino acids. In germline, CDR1 is LNHDA, CDR2 SQIVND (reference sequence). V lost 7 bases, J lost 6 bases, and 9 bases stayed unmatched. This chain's CDR3 is CASNHRGEGQPQHF. The CDR3 region has the DNA TGTGCCAGTAATCACAGGGGCGAGGGTCAGCCCCAGCATTTT.

V usage is TRBV5-1 and J usage is TRBJ2-2, with TRBD1 matching over 10 bases. The germline V gene encodes CDR1 SGHRS and CDR2 YFSETQ. This CDR3 region has 16 residues. V lost 4 bases and J lost 4; bases outside the gene matches: 7. The CDR3 here is CASSQDRGRGTGELFF. Here the CDR3 DNA reads TGCGCCAGCAGCCAAGACAGGGGGCGAGGCACCGGGGAGCTGTTTTTT.

The V and J genes are TRBV5-5 and TRBJ2-5, with a weak D call TRBD2 (6 bases). Germline assignment: CDR1 SGHKS and CDR2 YYEKEE (reference sequence). This CDR3 is 15 amino acids long. V was pared by 0 bases and J by 4 bases, with 13 bases between. CDR3 sequence: CASSLDGSPPETQYF. The CDR3 DNA sequence: TGTGCCAGCAGCTTGGACGGGAGTCCCCCAGAGACCCAGTACTTC.

The chain joins TRBV3-1 (or the pseudogene TRBV3-2) to TRBJ2-1; 10 positions match TRBD2. This CDR3 contains 12 residues. Germline trimming cut 1 base from V and 14 bases from J; bases unmatched to any gene: 2. The germline CDR1 and CDR2 sequences are LGHDT and YNNKEL (reference sequence). CDR3 amino acids: CASSQVGTSEFF. CDR3 bases: TGTGCCAGCAGCCAAGTTGGGACTAGCGAGTTCTTC.

The DNA of the CDR3 is TGTGCCAGCAGGCCGGGACAGGGGACCTACGAGCAGTACTTC. This gives the protein CASRPGQGTYEQYF. The chain has TRBV5-4 and TRBJ2-7; 10 bases fit TRBD1. The CDR3 sequence is 14 residues long. Germline-derived CDR1 and CDR2 are SGHNT and YYREEE (reference sequence). V lost 5 bases and J lost 2; bases outside the gene matches: 4. Drawing the rest from reference TRBV5-4 and TRBJ2-7, the complete variable domain is ETGVTQSPTHLIKTRGQQVTLRCSSQSGHNTVSWYQQALGQGPQFIFQYYREEENGRGNFPPRFSGLQFPNYSSELNVNALELDDSALYLCASRPGQGTYEQYFGPGTRLTVT.

The genes are TRBV27 and TRBJ2-7; 9 bases map to TRBD2. V gave up 0 bases and J gave up 6 bases; unmatched junction bases: 9. The germline V gene encodes CDR1 MNHEY and CDR2 SMNVEV (reference sequence). There are 16 residues in the CDR3. CDR3 DNA sequence: TGTGCCAGCAGTTTATCGGCGGGAGGGCCGATAAGCGAGCAGTACTTC. As protein: CASSLSAGGPISEQYF.

The chain couples TRBV28 to TRBJ2-4, with D possibly matching TRBD1 (5 bases). The CDR3 runs 14 residues. Germline loops: CDR1 MDHEN, CDR2 SYDVKM. V lost 8 bases and J lost 14, with 25 bases in between. The CDR3 DNA is TGTGCCAGCTGGCAGGGTACGGTTAATTCCCGCAAGTACTTC. Protein product: CASWQGTVNSRKYF.

This clone occurred once. The chain has TRBV10-3 and TRBJ2-7; D may be TRBD2 (6 bases). Germline V lookup: CDR1 ENHRY, CDR2 SYGVKD. Trimming left V 6 bases short and J 6 bases short, with 18 bases between. The CDR3 extends over 14 amino acids. Written as DNA, the CDR3 is TGTGCCATCAGCAGTAGCGGAACTCACGGCGAGCAGTACTTC. This sequence encodes CAISSSGTHGEQYF.

This clone was counted between two and nine times. The gene calls are TRBV28 and TRBJ1-4; TRBD1 agrees at 8 bases. Germline loops: CDR1 MDHEN, CDR2 SYDVKM. The CDR3 is made up of 15 amino acids. J was trimmed by 8 bases and V by 3 bases; bases with no gene match: 8. The CDR3 coding sequence is TGTGCCAGCAGTTTGGGGGACAGGCTGGGCGAAAAACTGTTTTTT. Protein product: CASSLGDRLGEKLFF.

This clone showed up just a few times. This sequence joins TRBV2 and TRBJ2-7; 8 nucleotides line up with TRBD2. Looked up from germline, CDR1 is SNHLY and CDR2 is FYNNEI. This CDR3 comprises 13 residues. The V and J ends lost 6 bases and 6 bases, in that order; junction bases with no gene match: 7. The CDR3 bases are TGTGCCAGCAGCCGGGGGGGGGCGACCGAGCAGTACGTC. Translating it yields CASSRGGATEQYV.

V usage is TRBV5-8 and J usage is TRBJ2-3, with 8 bases matching TRBD2. CDR1 and CDR2 (germline): SGHTS, YDEGEE. Trimming at V came to 2 bases and at J to 3 bases, leaving 2 bases not matched to a gene. This CDR3 contains 14 residues. In nucleotides, the CDR3 is TGTGCCAGCAGCTTCGGGGGGGTTACAGATACGCAGTATTTT. It encodes CASSFGGVTDTQYF.

This clone has just a few counts. The chain carries TRBV12-3 or TRBV12-4 and TRBJ1-1, with D possibly TRBD1 on 6 matching bases. The CDR3 covers 13 residues. Trimming removed 3 bases from V and 3 bases from J, with 8 bases in between. Here the CDR3 DNA reads TGTGCCAGCAGTTTGGGGGCGGACACTGAAGCTTTCTTT. Amino acids: CASSLGADTEAFF.

The chain couples TRBV19 to TRBJ2-1; 9 bases map to TRBD1. CDR1 is LNHDA, CDR2 SQIVND, per germline (reference sequence). The CDR3 sequence is 14 residues long. J gave up 8 bases and V 10 bases, and 12 bases lay outside the gene matches. The CDR3 DNA is TGTGCCACCCAACCGGGACAGGGTGTGCATGAGCAGTTCTTC. Protein: CATQPGQGVHEQFF.

The CDR3 sequence: CASGGSNQPQHF. The DNA for the CDR3 is TGTGCCAGCGGGGGGAGCAATCAGCCCCAGCATTTT. The chain uses TRBV28 and TRBJ1-5; D might be TRBD1 (5 bases). Germline V gene data show CDR1 as MDHEN and CDR2 as SYDVKM. The CDR3 spans 12 residues. V dropped 8 bases and J dropped 1 base, with 6 bases sitting between them.